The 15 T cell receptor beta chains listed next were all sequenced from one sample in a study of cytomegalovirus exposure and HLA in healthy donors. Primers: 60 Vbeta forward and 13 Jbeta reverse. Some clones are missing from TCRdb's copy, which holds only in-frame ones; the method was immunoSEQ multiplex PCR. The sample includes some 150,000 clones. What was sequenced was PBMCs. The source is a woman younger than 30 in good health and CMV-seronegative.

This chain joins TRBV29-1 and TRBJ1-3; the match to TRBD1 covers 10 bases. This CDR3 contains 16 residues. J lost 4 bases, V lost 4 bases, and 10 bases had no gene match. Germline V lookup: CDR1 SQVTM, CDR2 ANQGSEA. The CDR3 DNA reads TGCAGCGTTGTGCTGCGGGGGACAGGGGTAGGAAACACCATATATTTT. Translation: CSVVLRGTGVGNTIYF.

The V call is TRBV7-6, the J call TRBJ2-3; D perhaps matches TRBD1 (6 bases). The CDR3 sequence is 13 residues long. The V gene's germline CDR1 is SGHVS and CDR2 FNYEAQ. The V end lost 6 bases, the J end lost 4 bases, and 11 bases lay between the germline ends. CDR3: CASRQGGSDTQYF. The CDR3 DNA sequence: TGTGCCAGCAGACAAGGGGGTTCAGATACGCAGTATTTT.

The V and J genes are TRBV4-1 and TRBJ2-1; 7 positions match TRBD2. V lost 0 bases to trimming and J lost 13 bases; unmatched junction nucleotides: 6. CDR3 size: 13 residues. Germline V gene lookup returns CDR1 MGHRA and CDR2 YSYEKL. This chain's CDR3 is CASSQDQGGKQFF. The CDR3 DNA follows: TGCGCCAGCAGCCAAGATCAGGGAGGGAAACAGTTCTTC.

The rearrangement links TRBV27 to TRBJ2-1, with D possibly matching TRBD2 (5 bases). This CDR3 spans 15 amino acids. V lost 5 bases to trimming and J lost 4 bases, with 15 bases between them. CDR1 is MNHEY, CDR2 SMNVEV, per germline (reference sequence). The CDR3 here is CASSLRRYAYNEQFF. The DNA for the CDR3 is TGTGCCAGCAGTCTAAGGAGGTACGCATACAATGAGCAGTTCTTC.

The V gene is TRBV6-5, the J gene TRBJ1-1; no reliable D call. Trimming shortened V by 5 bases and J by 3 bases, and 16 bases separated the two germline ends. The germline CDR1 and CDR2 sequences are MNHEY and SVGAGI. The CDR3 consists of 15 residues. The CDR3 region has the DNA TGTGCCAGCAGTCTAACCTTTGAGGGAGACACTGAAGCTTTCTTT. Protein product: CASSLTFEGDTEAFF.

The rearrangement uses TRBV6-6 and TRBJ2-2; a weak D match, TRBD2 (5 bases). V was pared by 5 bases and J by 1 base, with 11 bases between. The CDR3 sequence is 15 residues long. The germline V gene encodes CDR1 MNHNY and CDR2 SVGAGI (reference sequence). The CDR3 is CASSTFRENTGELFF. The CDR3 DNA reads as TGTGCCAGCAGTACCTTCCGGGAGAACACCGGGGAGCTGTTTTTT.

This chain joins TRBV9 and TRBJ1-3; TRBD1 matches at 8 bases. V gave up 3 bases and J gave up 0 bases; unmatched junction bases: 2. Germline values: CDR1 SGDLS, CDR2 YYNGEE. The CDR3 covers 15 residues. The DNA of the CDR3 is TGTGCCAGCAGCGGGGGACAGGTCTCTGGAAACACCATATATTTT. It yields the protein CASSGGQVSGNTIYF.

The CDR3 protein is CASSPPASGNTGELFF. CDR3 bases: TGTGCCAGCAGCCCACCAGCTAGCGGGAACACCGGGGAGCTGTTTTTT. V and J are TRBV7-9 and TRBJ2-2, with TRBD2 matching 7 bases. V gave up 5 bases and J gave up 1 base; unmatched junction bases: 7. CDR1 and CDR2 (germline): SEHNR, FQNEAQ (reference sequence). The CDR3 extends over 16 amino acids.

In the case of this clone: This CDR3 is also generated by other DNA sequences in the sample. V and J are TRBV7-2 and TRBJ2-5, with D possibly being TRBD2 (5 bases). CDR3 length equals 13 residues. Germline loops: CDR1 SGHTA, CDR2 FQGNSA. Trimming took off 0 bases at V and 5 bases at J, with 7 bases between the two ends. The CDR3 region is CASSLARRETQYF. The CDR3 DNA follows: TGTGCCAGCAGCTTAGCGAGGAGGGAGACCCAGTACTTC.

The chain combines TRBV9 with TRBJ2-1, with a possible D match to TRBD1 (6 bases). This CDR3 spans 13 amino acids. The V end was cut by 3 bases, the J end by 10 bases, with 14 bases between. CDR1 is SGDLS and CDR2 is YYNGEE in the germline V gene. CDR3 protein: CASSADSYMEQFF. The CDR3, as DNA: TGTGCCAGCAGCGCGGACAGTTACATGGAGCAGTTCTTC.

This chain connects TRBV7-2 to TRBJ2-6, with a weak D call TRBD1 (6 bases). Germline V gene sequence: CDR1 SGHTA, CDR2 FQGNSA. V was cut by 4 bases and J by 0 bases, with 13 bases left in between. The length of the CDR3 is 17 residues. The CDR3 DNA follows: TGTGCCAGCAGCTCGCAGGGGACGAGCTCTGGGGCCAACGTCCTGACTTTC. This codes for CASSSQGTSSGANVLTF.

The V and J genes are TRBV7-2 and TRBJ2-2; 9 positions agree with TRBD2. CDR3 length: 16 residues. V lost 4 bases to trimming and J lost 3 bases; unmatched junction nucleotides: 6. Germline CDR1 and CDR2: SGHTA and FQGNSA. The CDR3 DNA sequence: TGTGCCAGCAGCTCAGCGGGAGGCGGGCACACCGGGGAGCTGTTTTTT. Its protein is CASSSAGGGHTGELFF.

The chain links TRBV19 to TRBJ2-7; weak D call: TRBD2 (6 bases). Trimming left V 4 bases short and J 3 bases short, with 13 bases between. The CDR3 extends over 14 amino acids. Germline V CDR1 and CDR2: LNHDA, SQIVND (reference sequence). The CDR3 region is CASSTPGLNYEQYF. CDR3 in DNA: TGTGCCAGTAGTACCCCGGGACTGAACTACGAGCAGTACTTC.

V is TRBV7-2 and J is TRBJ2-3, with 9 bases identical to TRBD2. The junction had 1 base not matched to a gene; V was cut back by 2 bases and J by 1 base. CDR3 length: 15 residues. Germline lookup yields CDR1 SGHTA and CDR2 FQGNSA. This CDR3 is CASSLRLAGTDTQYF. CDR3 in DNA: TGTGCCAGCAGCTTACGACTAGCGGGCACAGATACGCAGTATTTT.

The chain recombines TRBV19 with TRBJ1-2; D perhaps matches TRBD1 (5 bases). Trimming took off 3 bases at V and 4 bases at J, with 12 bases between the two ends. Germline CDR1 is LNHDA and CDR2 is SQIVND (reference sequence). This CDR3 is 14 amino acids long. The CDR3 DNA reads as TGTGCCAGTAGTATGAGCAGGGCCACCTATGGCTACACCTTC. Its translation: CASSMSRATYGYTF.